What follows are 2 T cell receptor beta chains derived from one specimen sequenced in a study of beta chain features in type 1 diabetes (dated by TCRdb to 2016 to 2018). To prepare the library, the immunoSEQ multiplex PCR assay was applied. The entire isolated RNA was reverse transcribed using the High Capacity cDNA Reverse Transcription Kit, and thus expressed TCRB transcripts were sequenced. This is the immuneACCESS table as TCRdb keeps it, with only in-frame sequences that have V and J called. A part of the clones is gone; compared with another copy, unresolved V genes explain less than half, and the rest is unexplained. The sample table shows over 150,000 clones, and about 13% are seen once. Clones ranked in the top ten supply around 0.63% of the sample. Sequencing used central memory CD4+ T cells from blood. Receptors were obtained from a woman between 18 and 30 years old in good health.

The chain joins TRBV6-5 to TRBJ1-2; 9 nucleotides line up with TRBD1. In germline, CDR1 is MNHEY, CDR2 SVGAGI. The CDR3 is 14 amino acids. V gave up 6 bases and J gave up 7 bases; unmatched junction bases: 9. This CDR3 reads CASSITGTGIGYTF. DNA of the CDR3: TGTGCCAGCAGCATCACCGGGACAGGGATTGGCTACACCTTC.

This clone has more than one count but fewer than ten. CDR3 sequence: CASSLSTPNEQFF. The CDR3 nucleotides are TGTGCCAGCAGTTTATCGACACCAAATGAGCAGTTCTTC. V and J are TRBV27 and TRBJ2-1, with D hard to call. This CDR3 contains 13 residues. Trimming cost V 0 bases and J 7 bases, with 7 bases left between them. CDR1 is MNHEY, CDR2 SMNVEV, per germline (reference sequence).